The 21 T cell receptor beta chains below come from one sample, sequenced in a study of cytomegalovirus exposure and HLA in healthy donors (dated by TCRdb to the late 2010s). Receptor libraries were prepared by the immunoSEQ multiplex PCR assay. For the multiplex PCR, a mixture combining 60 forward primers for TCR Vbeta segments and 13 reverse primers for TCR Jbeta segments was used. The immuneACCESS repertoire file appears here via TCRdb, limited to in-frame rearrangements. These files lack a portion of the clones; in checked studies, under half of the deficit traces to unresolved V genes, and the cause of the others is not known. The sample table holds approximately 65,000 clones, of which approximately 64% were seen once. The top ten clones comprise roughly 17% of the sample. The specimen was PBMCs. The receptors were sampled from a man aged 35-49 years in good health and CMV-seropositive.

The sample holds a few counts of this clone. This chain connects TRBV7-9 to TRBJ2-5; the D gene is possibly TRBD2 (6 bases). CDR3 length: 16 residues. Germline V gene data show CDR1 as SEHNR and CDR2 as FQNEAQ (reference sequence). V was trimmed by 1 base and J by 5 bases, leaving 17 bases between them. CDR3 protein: CASSLDVSGIWETQYF. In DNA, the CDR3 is TGTGCCAGCAGCTTAGATGTTAGCGGCATATGGGAGACCCAGTACTTC.

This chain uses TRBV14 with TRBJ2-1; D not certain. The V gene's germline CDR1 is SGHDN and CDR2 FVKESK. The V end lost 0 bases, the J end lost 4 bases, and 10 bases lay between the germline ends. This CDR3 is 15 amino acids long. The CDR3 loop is CASSQDSASYNEQFF. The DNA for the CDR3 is TGTGCCAGCAGCCAAGATTCGGCTAGTTACAATGAGCAGTTCTTC.

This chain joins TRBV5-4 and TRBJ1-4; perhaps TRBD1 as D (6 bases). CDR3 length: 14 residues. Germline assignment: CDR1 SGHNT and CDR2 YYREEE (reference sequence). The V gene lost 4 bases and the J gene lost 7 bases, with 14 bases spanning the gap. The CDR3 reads CASSQDRRGEKLFF. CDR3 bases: TGTGCCAGCAGCCAGGACAGACGTGGTGAAAAACTGTTTTTT.

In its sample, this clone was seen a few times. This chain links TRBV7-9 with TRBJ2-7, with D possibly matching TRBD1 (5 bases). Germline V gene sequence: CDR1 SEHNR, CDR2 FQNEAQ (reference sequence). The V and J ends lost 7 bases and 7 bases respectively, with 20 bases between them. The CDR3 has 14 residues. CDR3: CASTPDRQPGEQYF. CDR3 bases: TGTGCCAGCACCCCAGACCGACAGCCGGGTGAGCAGTACTTC.

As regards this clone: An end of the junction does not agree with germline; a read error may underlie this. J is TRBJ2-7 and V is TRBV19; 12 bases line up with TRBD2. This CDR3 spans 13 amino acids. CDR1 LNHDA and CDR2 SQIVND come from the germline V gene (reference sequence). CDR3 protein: CASSALAGGQFVF. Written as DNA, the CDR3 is TGTGCCAGTAGTGCTCTAGCGGGAGGGCAGTTCGTCTTC.

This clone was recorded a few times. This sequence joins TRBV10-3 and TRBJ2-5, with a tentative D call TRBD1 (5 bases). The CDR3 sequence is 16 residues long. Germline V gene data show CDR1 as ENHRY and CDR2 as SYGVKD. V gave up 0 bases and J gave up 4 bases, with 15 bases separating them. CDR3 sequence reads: CAISESRSVGAETQYF. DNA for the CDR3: TGTGCCATCAGTGAGTCCCGGTCAGTAGGGGCAGAGACCCAGTACTTC.

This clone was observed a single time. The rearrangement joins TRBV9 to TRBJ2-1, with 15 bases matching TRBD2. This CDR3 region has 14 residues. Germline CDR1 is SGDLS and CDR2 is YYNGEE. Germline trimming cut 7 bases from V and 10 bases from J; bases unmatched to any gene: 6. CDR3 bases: TGTGCCAGCGGGGGACTAGCGGGAGGAGACGAGCAGTTCTTC. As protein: CASGGLAGGDEQFF.

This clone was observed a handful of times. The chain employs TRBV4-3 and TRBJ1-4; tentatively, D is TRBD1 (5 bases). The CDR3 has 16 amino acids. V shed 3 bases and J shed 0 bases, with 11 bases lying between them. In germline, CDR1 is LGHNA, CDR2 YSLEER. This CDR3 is CASSQNQGSTNEKLFF. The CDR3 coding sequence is TGCGCCAGCAGCCAGAATCAGGGTTCAACTAATGAAAAACTGTTTTTT.

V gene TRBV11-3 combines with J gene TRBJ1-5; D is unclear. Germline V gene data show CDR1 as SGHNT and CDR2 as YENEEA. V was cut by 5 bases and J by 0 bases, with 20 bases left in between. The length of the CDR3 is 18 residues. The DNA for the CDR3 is TGTGCCAGCAGCCAACGGCGGTGCAGATCGAATAGCAATCAGCCCCAGCATTTT. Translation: CASSQRRCRSNSNQPQHF.

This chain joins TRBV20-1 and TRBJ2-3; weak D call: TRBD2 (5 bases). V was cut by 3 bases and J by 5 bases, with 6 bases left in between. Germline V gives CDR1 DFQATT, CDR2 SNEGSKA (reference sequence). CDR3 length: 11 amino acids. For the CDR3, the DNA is TGCAGTGCTAGCGGGGAAGATACGCAGTATTTT. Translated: CSASGEDTQYF.

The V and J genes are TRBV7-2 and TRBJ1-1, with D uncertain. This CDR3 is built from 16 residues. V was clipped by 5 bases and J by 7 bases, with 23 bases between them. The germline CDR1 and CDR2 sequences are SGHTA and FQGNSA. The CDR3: CASSPNVGRKWNEAFF. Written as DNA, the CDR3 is TGTGCCAGCAGCCCAAACGTAGGGAGAAAGTGGAATGAAGCTTTCTTT. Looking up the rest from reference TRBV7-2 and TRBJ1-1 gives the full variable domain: GAGVSQSPSNKVTEKGKDVELRCDPISGHTALYWYRQSLGQGLEFLIYFQGNSAPDKSGLPSDRFSAERTGGSVSTLTIQRTQQEDSAVYLCASSPNVGRKWNEAFFGQGTRLTVV.

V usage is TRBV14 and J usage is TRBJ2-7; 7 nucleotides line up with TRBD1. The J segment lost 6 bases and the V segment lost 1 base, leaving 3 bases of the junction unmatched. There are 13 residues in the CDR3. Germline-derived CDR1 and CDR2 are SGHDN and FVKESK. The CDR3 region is CASSQARDSEQYF. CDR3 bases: TGTGCCAGCAGCCAAGCCCGGGACAGCGAGCAGTACTTC.

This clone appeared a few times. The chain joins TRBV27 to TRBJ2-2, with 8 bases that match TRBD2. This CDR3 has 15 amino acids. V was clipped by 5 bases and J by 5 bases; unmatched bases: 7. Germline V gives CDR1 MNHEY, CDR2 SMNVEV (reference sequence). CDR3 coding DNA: TGTGCCAGCAGTGTGGGACTAGAGGGGACCGGGGAGCTGTTTTTT. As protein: CASSVGLEGTGELFF.

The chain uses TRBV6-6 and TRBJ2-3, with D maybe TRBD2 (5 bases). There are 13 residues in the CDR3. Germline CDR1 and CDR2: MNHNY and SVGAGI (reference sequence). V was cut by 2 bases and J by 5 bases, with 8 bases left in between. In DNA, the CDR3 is TGTGCCAGCAGTTACCTCGAGGGAGATACGCAGTATTTT. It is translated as CASSYLEGDTQYF.

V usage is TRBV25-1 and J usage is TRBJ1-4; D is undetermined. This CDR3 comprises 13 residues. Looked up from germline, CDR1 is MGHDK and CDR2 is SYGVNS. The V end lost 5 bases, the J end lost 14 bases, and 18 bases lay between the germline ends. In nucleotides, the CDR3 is TGTGCCAGCAGTTCTCTACCCCAACGCGGGCTGTTTTTT. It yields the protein CASSSLPQRGLFF.

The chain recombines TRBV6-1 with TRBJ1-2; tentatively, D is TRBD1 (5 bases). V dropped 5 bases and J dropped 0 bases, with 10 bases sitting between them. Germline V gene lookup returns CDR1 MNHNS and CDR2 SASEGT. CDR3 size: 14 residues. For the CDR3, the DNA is TGTGCCAGCAGTATACAGGATTCTAACTATGGCTACACCTTC. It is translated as CASSIQDSNYGYTF.

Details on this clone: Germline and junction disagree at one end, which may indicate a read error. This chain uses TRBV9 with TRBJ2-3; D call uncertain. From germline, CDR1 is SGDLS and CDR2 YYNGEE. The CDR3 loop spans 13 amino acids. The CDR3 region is CASTVRSTDTQYF. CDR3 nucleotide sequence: TGTGCCAGCACCGTACGGAGCACAGATACGCAGTATTTT.

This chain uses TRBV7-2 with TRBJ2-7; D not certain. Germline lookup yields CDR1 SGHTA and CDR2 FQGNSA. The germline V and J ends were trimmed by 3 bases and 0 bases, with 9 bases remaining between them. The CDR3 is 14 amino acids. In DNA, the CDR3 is TGTGCCAGCAGCTTTCTTGGAGTCTCCTACGAGCAGTACTTC. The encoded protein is CASSFLGVSYEQYF.

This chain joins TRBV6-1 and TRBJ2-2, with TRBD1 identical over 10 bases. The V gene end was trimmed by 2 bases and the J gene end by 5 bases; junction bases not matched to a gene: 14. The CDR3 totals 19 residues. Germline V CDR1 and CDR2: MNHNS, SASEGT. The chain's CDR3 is CASSEYDLVGTGATGELFF. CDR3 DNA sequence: TGTGCCAGCAGTGAATACGATCTGGTGGGGACAGGGGCGACCGGGGAGCTGTTTTTT.

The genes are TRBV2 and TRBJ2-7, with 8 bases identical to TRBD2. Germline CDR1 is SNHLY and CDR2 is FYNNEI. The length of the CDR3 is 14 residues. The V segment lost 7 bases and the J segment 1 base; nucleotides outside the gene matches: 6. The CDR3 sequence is CASKAGDGSYEQYF. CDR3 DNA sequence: TGTGCCAGCAAAGCGGGAGATGGTTCCTACGAGCAGTACTTC. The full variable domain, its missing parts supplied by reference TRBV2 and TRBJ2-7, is EPEVTQTPSHQVTQMGQEVILRCVPISNHLYFYWYRQILGQKVEFLVSFYNNEISEKSEIFDDQFSVERPDGSNFTLKIRSTKLEDSAMYFCASKAGDGSYEQYFGPGTRLTVT.

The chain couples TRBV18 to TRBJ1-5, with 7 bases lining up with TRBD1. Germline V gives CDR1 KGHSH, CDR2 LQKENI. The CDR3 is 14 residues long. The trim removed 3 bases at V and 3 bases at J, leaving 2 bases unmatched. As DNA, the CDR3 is TGTGCCAGCTCACCGGGACAGACCAATCAGCCCCAGCATTTT. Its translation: CASSPGQTNQPQHF.